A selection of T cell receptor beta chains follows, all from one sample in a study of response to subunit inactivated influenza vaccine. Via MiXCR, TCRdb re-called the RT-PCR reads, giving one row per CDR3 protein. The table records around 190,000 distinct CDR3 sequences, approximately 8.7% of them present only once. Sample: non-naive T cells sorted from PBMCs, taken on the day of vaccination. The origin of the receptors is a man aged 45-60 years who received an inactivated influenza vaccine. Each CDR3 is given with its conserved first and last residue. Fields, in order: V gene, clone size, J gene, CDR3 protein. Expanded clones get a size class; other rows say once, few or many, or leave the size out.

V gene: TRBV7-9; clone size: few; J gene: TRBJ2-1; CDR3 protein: CASNSRSLSHEQFF
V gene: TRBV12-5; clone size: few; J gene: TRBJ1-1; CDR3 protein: CASGLAGGTEAFF
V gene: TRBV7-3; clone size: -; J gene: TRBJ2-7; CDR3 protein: CASSSQGAGEQYF
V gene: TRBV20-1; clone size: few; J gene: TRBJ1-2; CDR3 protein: CSARDSRRAWDKDGYTF
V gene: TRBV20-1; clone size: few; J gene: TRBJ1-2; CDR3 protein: CSAQIRGQGMWGYTF
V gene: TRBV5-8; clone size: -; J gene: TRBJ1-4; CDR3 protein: CASSAPEPTNEKLFF
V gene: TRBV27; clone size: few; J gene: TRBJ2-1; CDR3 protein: CASSTSGRLIEQFF
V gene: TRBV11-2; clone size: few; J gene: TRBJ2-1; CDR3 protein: CASSQGLNNEQFF
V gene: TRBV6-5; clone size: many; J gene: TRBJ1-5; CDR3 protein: CASRYRGDNQPQHF
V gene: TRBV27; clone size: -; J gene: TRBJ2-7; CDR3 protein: CASSAGWTTYEQYF
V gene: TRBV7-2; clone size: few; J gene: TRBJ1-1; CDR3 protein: CASSSHPGTGSEAFF
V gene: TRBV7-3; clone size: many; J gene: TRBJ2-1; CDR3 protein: CASSPGGLKNEQFF
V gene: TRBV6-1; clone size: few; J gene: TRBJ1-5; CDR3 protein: CASSESGANNQPQHF
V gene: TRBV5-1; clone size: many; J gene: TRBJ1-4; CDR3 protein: CASSPSSGTGVEKLFF
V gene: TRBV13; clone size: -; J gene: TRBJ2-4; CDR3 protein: CASSDRGSGNIQYF
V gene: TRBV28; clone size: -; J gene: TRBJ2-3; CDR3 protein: CASSPQGVTATDTQYF
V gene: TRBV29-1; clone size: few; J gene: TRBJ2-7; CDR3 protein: CSVGLDGTYEQYF
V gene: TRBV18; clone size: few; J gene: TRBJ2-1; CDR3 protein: CASSPWRYNEQFF
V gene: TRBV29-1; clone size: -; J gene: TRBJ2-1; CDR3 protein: CSVDRPGGSYNEQFF
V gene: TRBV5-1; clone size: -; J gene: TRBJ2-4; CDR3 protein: CASSEPIQAKNIQYF
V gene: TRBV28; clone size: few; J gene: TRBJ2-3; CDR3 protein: CASSFLGLAGDTSTDTQYF
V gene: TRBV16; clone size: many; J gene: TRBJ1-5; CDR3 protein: CASSQSRGSQPQHF
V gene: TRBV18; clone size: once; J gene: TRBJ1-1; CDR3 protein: CASSGGVNTEAFF
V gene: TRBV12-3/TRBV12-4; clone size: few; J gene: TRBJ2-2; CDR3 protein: CASGRVTTGELFF
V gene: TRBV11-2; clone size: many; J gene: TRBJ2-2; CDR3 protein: CASSWDRVTAGELFF
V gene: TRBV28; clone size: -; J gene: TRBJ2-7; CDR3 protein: CASSTPRGSGRSTYEQYF
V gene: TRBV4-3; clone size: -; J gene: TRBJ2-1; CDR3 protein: CASSQEIGRGGPYNEQFF
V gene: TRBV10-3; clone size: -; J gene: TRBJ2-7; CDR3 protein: CAISSGAPTEQYF
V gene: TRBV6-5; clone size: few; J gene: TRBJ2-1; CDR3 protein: CASTGFNEQFF
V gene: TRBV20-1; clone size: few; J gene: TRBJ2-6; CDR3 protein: CSARGAPRTSGVMTSGANVLTF
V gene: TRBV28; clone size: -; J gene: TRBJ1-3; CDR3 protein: CASSFGGVGNTIYF
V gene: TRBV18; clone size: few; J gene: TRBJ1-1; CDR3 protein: CASSPSGANTEAFF
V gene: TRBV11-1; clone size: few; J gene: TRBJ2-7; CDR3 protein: CASSLTGKYEQYF
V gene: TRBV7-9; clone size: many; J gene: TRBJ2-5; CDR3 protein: CASSFTWQETQYF
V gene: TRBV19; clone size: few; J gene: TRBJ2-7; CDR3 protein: CASSAPGQGAIYEQYF
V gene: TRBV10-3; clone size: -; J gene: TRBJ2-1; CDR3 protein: CAISKTVFINEQFF